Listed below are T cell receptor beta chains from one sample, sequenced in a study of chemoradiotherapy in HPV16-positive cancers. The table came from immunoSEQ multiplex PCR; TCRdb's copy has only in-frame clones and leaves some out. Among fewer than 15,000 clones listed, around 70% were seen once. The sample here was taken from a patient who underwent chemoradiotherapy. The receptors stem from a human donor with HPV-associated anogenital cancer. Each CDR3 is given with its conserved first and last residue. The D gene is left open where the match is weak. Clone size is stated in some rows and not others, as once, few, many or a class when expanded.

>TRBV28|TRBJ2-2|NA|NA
TGTGCCAGCAGTTTTATCACAGGTCAAACCGGGGAGCTGTTTTTT
CASSFITGQTGELFF
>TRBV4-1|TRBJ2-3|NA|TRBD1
TGCGCCAGCAGTCGACAGGGTGACGGCACAGATACGCAGTATTTT
CASSRQGDGTDTQYF
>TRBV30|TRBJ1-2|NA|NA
TGTGCCTGGAGCGGACGCTATGGCTACACCTTC
CAWSGRYGYTF
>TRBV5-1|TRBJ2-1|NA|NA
TGCGCCAGCAGCCTCGGGGGCAGTAGCAATGAGCAGTTCTTC
CASSLGGSSNEQFF
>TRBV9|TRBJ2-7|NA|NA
TGTGCCAGCAGCGTAGGGGGATGGGGCGCCTACGAGCAGTACTTC
CASSVGGWGAYEQYF
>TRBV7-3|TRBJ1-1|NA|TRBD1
TGTGCCAGCAGCTCCGGACAGGTAACAACTGAAGCTTTCTTT
CASSSGQVTTEAFF
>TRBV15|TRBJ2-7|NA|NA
TGTGCCACCAGCAGAGACCCGACAGGAGGGTACGAGCAGTACTTC
CATSRDPTGGYEQYF
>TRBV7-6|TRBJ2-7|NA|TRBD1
TGTGCCAGCAGCTTAGGGACAGGGGACACCTACGAGCAGTACTTC
CASSLGTGDTYEQYF
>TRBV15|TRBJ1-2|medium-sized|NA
TGTGCCACCAGCAGAGATGGTCGAAATGGCTACACCTTC
CATSRDGRNGYTF
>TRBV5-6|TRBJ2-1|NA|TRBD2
TGTGCCAGCAGCGGTGGACTAGCTGAGAGCTCCTACAATGAGCAGTTCTTC
CASSGGLAESSYNEQFF
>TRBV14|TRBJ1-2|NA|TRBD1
TGTGCCAGCAGCCAAACCCCGGGACAGATCTATGGCTACACCTTC
CASSQTPGQIYGYTF
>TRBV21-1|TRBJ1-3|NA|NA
TGTGCCAGCAGCACCCGCCATGATTCTGGAAACACCATATATTTT
CASSTRHDSGNTIYF
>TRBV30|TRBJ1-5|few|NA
TGTGCCTGGAGTAGGGCCCGGAATCAGCCCCAGCATTTT
CAWSRARNQPQHF